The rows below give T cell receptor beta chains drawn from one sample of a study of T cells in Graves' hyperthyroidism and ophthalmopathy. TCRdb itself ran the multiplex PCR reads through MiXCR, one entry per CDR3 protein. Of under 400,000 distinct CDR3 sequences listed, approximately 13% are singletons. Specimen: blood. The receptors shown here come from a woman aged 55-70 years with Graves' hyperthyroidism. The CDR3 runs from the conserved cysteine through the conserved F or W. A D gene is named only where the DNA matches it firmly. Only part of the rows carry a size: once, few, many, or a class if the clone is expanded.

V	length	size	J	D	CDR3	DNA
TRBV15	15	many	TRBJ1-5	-	CATSRGLGSNQPQHF	TGTGCCACCAGCAGAGGGTTGGGTAGCAATCAGCCCCAGCATTTT
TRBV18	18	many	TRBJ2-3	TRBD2	CASSPPIAGPLGTDTQYF	TGTGCCAGCTCACCACCGATAGCGGGACCGTTGGGCACAGATACGCAGTATTTT
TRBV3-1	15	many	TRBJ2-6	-	CASSLQRFRANVLTF	TGTGCCAGCAGTCTACAGCGTTTTAGGGCCAACGTCCTGACTTTC
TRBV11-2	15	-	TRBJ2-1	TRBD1	CASNYGTGTYNEQFF	TGTGCCAGCAACTACGGGACAGGAACATACAATGAGCAGTTCTTC
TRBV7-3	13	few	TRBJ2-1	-	CASSLRSDNEQFF	TGTGCCAGCAGTCTCCGATCCGACAATGAGCAGTTCTTC
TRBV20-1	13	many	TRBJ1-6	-	CSARRDTDSPLHF	TGCAGTGCTAGACGGGACACCGATTCACCCCTCCACTTT
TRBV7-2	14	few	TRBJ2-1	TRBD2	CASSLSGGGGEQFF	TGTGCCAGCAGCTTAAGTGGGGGGGGGGGTGAGCAGTTCTTC
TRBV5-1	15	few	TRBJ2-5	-	CASSLRGGLEETQYF	TGCGCCAGCAGCTTGAGAGGGGGTTTGGAGGAGACCCAGTACTTC
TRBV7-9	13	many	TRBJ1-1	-	CASSLLEGTEAFF	TGTGCCAGCAGCTTGTTGGAGGGGACTGAAGCTTTCTTT
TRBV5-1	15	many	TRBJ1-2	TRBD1	CASSAQSDREYGYTF	TGCGCCAGCAGCGCACAATCGGACAGGGAGTATGGCTACACCTTC
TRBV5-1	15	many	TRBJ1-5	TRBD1	CASREGTGNNQPQHF	TGCGCCAGCAGGGAGGGGACAGGTAACAATCAGCCCCAGCATTTT
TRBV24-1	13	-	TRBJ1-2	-	CATSDLTVGGYTF	TGTGCCACCAGTGATTTAACTGTGGGGGGCTACACCTTC
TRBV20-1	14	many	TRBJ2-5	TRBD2	CSAPPASGQETQYF	TGCAGTGCTCCCCCTGCTAGCGGGCAAGAGACCCAGTACTTC
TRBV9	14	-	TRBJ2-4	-	CASSGPTGRHIQYF	TGTGCCAGCAGCGGACCGACAGGGAGGCACATTCAGTACTTC
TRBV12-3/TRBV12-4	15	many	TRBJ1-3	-	CASRSQGISGNTIYF	TGTGCCAGCAGGTCCCAGGGAATCTCTGGAAACACCATATATTTT
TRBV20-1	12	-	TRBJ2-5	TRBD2	CSVSAGVETQYF	TGCAGTGTCTCGGCGGGAGTGGAGACCCAGTACTTC
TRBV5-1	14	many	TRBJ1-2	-	CASSLYAGDYGYTF	TGCGCCAGCAGCTTGTATGCGGGGGATTATGGCTACACCTTC
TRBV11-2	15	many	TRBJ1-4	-	CASSLGQVGIEKLFF	TGTGCCAGCAGCTTAGGACAGGTCGGGATCGAAAAACTGTTTTTT
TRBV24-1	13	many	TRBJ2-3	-	CATMGQTTDTQYF	TGTGCCACAATGGGGCAGACCACAGATACGCAGTATTTT
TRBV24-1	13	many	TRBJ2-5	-	CATSGPSPGTQYF	TGTGCCACCAGTGGCCCGAGCCCAGGGACCCAGTACTTC
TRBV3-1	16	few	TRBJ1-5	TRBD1	CASSQGQGGSGQPQHF	TGTGCCAGCAGCCAGGGGCAGGGGGGGAGCGGACAGCCCCAGCATTTT
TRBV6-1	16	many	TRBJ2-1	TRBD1	CASSDGTGRFYNEQFF	TGTGCCAGCAGTGACGGGACAGGGCGTTTCTACAATGAGCAGTTCTTC
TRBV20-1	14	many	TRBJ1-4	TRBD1	CSARTGAEGEKLFF	TGCAGTGCGCGGACAGGGGCCGAGGGGGAAAAACTGTTTTTT
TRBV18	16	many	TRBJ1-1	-	CASSPRVVTALVGAFF	TGTGCCAGCTCACCACGCGTCGTCACCGCCCTTGTTGGAGCTTTCTTT
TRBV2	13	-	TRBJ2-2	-	CASSESHAGELFF	TGTGCCAGCAGTGAATCCCACGCCGGGGAGCTGTTTTTT
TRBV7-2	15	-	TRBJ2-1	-	CASSPLALAYNEQFF	TGTGCCAGCAGCCCTCTAGCGCTGGCCTACAATGAGCAGTTCTTC
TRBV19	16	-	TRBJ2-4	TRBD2	CASSTLAGAGKNIQYF	TGTGCCAGTAGTACCTTAGCGGGAGCTGGCAAAAACATTCAGTACTTC
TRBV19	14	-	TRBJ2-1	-	CASSMWDSDNEQFF	TGTGCCAGTAGTATGTGGGACTCTGACAATGAGCAGTTCTTC
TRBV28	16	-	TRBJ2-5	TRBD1	CASSPRDRQVQETQYF	TGTGCCAGCAGCCCCCGGGACAGACAAGTCCAAGAGACCCAGTACTTC
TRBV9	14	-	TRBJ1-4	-	CASSVQSTNEKLFF	TGTGCCAGCAGCGTTCAGTCCACTAATGAAAAACTGTTTTTT
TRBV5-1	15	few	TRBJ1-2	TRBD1	CASSLSTGGSYGYTF	TGCGCCAGCAGCCTTTCGACAGGGGGCTCATATGGCTACACCTTC
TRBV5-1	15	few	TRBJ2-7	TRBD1	CASSPVGQGTYEQYF	TGCGCCAGCAGCCCGGTGGGACAGGGGACCTACGAGCAGTACTTC
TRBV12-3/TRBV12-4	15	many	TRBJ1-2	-	CASRGAREYDYGYTF	TGTGCCAGCAGGGGGGCCAGGGAGTACGACTATGGCTACACCTTC
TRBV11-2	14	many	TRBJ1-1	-	CASSLQVGGTEAFF	TGTGCCAGCAGCTTACAGGTCGGGGGCACTGAAGCTTTCTTT
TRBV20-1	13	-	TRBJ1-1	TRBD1	CSAPRGGYSEAFF	TGCAGTGCTCCCAGGGGGGGGTATTCTGAAGCTTTCTTT
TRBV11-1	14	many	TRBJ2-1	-	CASREMMLYNEQFF	TGTGCCAGCAGAGAAATGATGCTGTACAATGAGCAGTTCTTC
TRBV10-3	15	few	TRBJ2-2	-	CAISHPGHNTGELFF	TGTGCCATCAGCCACCCGGGACACAACACCGGGGAGCTGTTTTTT
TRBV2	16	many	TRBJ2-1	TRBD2	CASSVEGTSVYNEQFF	TGTGCCAGCAGTGTTGAAGGGACTAGCGTCTACAATGAGCAGTTCTTC
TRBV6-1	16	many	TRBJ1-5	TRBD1	CASSEAGQGLNQPQHF	TGTGCCAGCAGTGAAGCAGGACAGGGCCTGAATCAGCCCCAGCATTTT
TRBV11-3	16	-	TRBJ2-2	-	CASSLDPGANTGELFF	TGTGCCAGCAGCTTAGATCCGGGGGCGAACACCGGGGAGCTGTTTTTT
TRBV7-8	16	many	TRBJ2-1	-	CASSSPGLKPYNEQFF	TGTGCCAGCAGCTCCCCCGGACTGAAACCCTACAATGAGCAGTTCTTC
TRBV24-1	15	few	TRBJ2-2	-	CATSDLPLNTGELFF	TGTGCCACCAGTGATTTACCCCTGAACACCGGGGAGCTGTTTTTT
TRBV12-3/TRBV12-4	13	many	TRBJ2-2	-	CASSYRETGELFF	TGTGCCAGCAGTTACAGGGAAACCGGGGAGCTGTTTTTT
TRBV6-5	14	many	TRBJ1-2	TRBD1	CASSYSGTEYGYTF	TGTGCCAGCAGTTACTCGGGGACAGAGTATGGCTACACCTTC
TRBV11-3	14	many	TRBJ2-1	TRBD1	CASSRGQGRREQFF	TGTGCCAGCAGCCGGGGACAGGGGAGAAGGGAGCAGTTCTTC
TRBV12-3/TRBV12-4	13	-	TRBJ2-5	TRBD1	CASSRDSEETQYF	TGTGCCAGCAGCAGGGACAGCGAAGAGACCCAGTACTTC
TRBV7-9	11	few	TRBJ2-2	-	CASPNTGELFF	TGTGCCAGCCCTAATACCGGGGAGCTGTTTTTT
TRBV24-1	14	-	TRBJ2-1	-	CATSDVPQGGEQFF	TGTGCCACCAGTGACGTACCCCAGGGAGGTGAGCAGTTCTTC
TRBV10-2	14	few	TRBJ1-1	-	CASVGGGKPTEAFF	TGCGCCAGCGTCGGCGGGGGCAAACCCACTGAAGCTTTCTTT
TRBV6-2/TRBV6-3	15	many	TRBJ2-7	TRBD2	CASRTLAGARNEQYF	TGTGCCAGCAGAACATTAGCGGGAGCCCGCAACGAGCAGTACTTC
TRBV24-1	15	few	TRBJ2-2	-	CATSDLRQGSGELFF	TGTGCCACCAGTGATTTAAGGCAGGGGAGCGGGGAGCTGTTTTTT
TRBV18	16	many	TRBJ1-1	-	CASSQYGGEVNTEAFF	TGTGCCAGCTCACAATATGGGGGTGAAGTGAACACTGAAGCTTTCTTT
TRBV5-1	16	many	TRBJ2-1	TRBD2	CASSLSAGVSYNEQFF	TGCGCCAGCAGCCTATCAGCGGGAGTATCCTACAATGAGCAGTTCTTC
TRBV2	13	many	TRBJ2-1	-	CASIGGGHNEQFF	TGTGCCAGCATAGGCGGGGGCCACAATGAGCAGTTCTTC
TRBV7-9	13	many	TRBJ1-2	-	CASSENRYYGYTF	TGTGCCAGCAGCGAAAACAGATACTATGGCTACACCTTC
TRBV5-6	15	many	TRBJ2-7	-	CASSPRAGISYEQYF	TGTGCCAGCAGCCCTAGGGCCGGGATCTCCTACGAGCAGTACTTC
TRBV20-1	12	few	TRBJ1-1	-	CSASDDGTEAFF	TGCAGTGCTAGTGACGATGGGACTGAAGCTTTCTTT
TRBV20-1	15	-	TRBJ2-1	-	CSARGSGEPSNEQFF	TGCAGTGCTAGAGGTTCCGGGGAGCCTTCCAATGAGCAGTTCTTC
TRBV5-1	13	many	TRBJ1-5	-	CASREYSNQPQHF	TGCGCCAGCAGGGAGTATAGCAATCAGCCCCAGCATTTT
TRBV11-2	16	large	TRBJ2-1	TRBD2	CASSFLAGGGVNEQFF	TGTGCCAGCAGCTTCTTAGCGGGAGGGGGTGTGAATGAGCAGTTCTTC